This TCR beta chain emerged from a study of shared clonotypes between healthy human individuals. Overall study findings and caveats: Clonotypes not shared had lower generation probabilities than those common to all four donors. Naive subsets generally had larger estimated richness than memory subsets. Having only a few donors restricted how much genetic and exposure-history diversity was captured. An expected dependence of interdonor clonotype sharing on sequencing depth was noted.

A note on this clone: Its antigen is unknown.

This CDR3 contains 19 residues. CDR1 and CDR2 from the germline V gene are KGHSH and LQKENI. Deletions cut 0 bases from V and 0 bases from J, with 20 bases between. Only in-frame clones appear in the TCRdb table, and some are missing; sequencing was by immunoSEQ multiplex PCR. Of 2 million or so clones in the sample, about 95% were seen once. Naive CD8 populations comprised CD45RO-negative cells positively selected for CCR7, excluding terminally differentiated effector memory CD45RA+ cells. The sequence was obtained from a man aged 18 to 29 in good health. Sample: naive CD8+ T cells sorted from blood. The chain carries TRBV18 and TRBJ1-1, with D tentatively TRBD1 (5 bases). The CDR3 here is CASSPPFKDSSVLNTEAFF. CDR3 sequence (DNA): TGTGCCAGCTCACCACCCTTTAAAGACAGCTCCGTCTTGAACACTGAAGCTTTCTTT.